This is a list of T cell receptor beta chains from one sample in a study of blood T cell repertoires in COVID-19. The table came from immunoSEQ multiplex PCR; TCRdb's copy has only in-frame clones and leaves some out. The table lists around 230,000 clones, about 86% of them singletons. The sample taken for sequencing was peripheral blood. The receptors were gathered from a woman in her 50s with acute or convalescent COVID-19. The conserved cysteine and the conserved F or W are not part of the CDR3 here. A D gene is named only where the DNA matches it firmly.

d_call | v_call | cdr3_aa
. | TRBV28 | ASSSWTEETQY
TRBD1 | TRBV5-1 | ASSSTGAGNQPQH
. | TRBV5-1 | ASSPGGAYGNTIY
. | TRBV5-4 | ASSLLGEEEKLF
. | TRBV6-1 | ASSDSGDLLVEAF
. | TRBV28 | ASTSVSYNEQF
TRBD2 | TRBV5-6 | ASSPLGAGGSNEQF
TRBD2 | TRBV3-1/TRBV3-2 | ASSLGLAGGVPANEQF
TRBD2 | TRBV13 | ASSSRLATIYNEQF
TRBD2 | TRBV9 | ASGGTSSVKETQY
. | TRBV30 | AWSHGTGYNEQF
. | TRBV7-6 | ASSLTNTDTQY
. | TRBV19 | ASSFSASYNEQF
. | TRBV20-1 | SASLMGIINYGYT
TRBD2 | TRBV24-1 | ATSDLPTPGGRYEQY
TRBD2 | TRBV27 | ASSLSGTSGRTLEQY
. | TRBV27 | ASSLVVNTEAF
TRBD2 | TRBV10-1 | ASSGVGAGNEQF
. | TRBV18 | ASSPVLGGYT
TRBD1 | TRBV5-8 | ASSWTGAAKNIQY
. | TRBV28 | ASSLRSGILPPYEQY
TRBD1 | TRBV19 | ASKGQGAGEAF
TRBD1 | TRBV10-3 | AISAGQFGGNTIY
TRBD2 | TRBV29-1 | SVEWLAGKETQY
. | TRBV4-2 | ASSQVAGKRETQY
. | TRBV12-3/TRBV12-4 | ASSWPNRYGYT
TRBD1 | TRBV7-2 | ASTPSTGGGNQPQH
TRBD1 | TRBV2 | ASGYPGQGNQPQH
. | TRBV6-5 | ASSLSANLLLGYT
TRBD2 | TRBV10-3 | AISPGPAGGSTDTQY
TRBD2 | TRBV3-1/TRBV3-2 | ASSQYVTSGRAGELF
. | TRBV11-2 | ASSGADRRRTGELF
TRBD1 | TRBV5-4 | ASSRDRGNEKLF
TRBD2 | TRBV6-5 | ASSYQLAANEQF
TRBD1 | TRBV9 | ASSVPAGGHTGELF
. | TRBV20-1 | SARDSYEQY
. | TRBV23-1 | ASSPRGTVNADTQY
. | TRBV2 | ASSEGSGYPHTEAF
. | TRBV5-4 | ASSLSGGDTQY
TRBD1 | TRBV29-1 | SVAPTGETEAF
TRBD2 | TRBV12-3/TRBV12-4 | ASRLSGSNEQF
. | TRBV2 | ASLRQFSNEQF
. | TRBV19 | ASSMGGGAPNTEAF
TRBD2 | TRBV19 | ASSMGGRGREGYEQF
TRBD2 | TRBV5-6 | ASSGEGLAGVYEQY
. | TRBV25-1 | ASSTGTDTQY
. | TRBV2 | ASNQKGSSVGPDEKLF
TRBD1 | TRBV29-1 | SVLAGQTTYGYT
TRBD2 | TRBV7-2 | ASSLASGLAAYEQY
TRBD2 | TRBV2 | ASRQGSSGSQETQY
. | TRBV5-8 | ASSLSSGNTIY
TRBD1 | TRBV3-1/TRBV3-2 | ASSTWTGSNSPLH
TRBD2 | TRBV28 | ASSPGLAGGGEQY
TRBD1 | TRBV4-1 | ASSLGQGTFYEQY
TRBD2 | TRBV11-2 | ASSLVGLQPGELF
. | TRBV12-1 | ASSPEAGGARNEQF
TRBD1 | TRBV5-1 | ASSLGDRGRDEQF